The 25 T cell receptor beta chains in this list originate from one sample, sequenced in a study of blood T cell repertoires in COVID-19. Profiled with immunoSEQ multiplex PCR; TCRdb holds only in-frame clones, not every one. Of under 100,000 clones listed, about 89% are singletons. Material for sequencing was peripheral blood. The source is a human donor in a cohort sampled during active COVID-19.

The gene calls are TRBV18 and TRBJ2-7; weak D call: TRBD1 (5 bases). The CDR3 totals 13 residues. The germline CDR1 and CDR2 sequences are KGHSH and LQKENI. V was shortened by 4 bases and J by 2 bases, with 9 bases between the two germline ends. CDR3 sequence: CASSQGAAYEQYF. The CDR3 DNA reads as TGTGCCAGCTCACAAGGGGCGGCCTACGAGCAGTACTTC.

The CDR3 here is CASSPNYNPYEQYF. CDR3 nucleotide sequence: TGTGCCAGCAGCCCCAACTACAACCCCTACGAGCAGTACTTC. The chain joins TRBV7-2 to TRBJ2-7, with no clear D. This CDR3 is 14 amino acids long. V was trimmed by 5 bases and J by 2 bases, leaving 13 bases between them. Germline lookup yields CDR1 SGHTA and CDR2 FQGNSA.

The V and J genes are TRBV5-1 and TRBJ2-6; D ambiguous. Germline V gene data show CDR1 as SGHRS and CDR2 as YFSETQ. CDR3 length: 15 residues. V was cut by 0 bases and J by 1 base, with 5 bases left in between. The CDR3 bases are TGCGCCAGCAGCTTGGACGCGTCTGGGGCCAACGTCCTGACTTTC. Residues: CASSLDASGANVLTF. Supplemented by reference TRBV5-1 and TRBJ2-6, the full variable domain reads KAGVTQTPRYLIKTRGQQVTLSCSPISGHRSVSWYQQTPGQGLQFLFEYFSETQRNKGNFPGRFSGRQFSNSRSEMNVSTLELGDSALYLCASSLDASGANVLTFGAGSRLTVL.

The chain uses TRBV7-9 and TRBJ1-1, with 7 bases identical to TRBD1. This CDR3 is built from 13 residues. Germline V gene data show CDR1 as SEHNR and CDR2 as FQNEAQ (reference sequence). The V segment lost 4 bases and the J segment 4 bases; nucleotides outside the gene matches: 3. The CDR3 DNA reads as TGTGCCAGCAGCTCGACAGGGCCCACTGAAGCTTTCTTT. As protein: CASSSTGPTEAFF.

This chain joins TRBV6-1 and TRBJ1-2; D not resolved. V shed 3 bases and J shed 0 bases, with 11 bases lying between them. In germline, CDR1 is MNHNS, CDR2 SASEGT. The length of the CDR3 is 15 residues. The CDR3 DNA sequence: TGTGCCAGCAGTGAGTACCTTACTCCTAACTATGGCTACACCTTC. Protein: CASSEYLTPNYGYTF.

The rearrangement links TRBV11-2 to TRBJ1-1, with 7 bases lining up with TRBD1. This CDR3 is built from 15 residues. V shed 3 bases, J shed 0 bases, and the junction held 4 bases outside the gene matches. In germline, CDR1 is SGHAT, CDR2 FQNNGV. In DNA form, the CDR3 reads TGTGCCAGCAGCTTGGGGACAGTCATGAACACTGAAGCTTTCTTT. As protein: CASSLGTVMNTEAFF.

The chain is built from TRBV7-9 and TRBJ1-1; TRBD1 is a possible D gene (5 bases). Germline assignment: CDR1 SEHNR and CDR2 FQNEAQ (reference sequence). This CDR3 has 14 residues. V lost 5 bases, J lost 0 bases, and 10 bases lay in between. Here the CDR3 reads CASSPRVMNTEAFF. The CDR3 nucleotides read TGTGCCAGCAGCCCCAGGGTTATGAACACTGAAGCTTTCTTT. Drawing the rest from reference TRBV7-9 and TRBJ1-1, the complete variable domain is DTGVSQNPRHKITKRGQNVTFRCDPISEHNRLYWYRQTLGQGPEFLTYFQNEAQLEKSRLLSDRFSAERPKGSFSTLEIQRTEQGDSAMYLCASSPRVMNTEAFFGQGTRLTVV.

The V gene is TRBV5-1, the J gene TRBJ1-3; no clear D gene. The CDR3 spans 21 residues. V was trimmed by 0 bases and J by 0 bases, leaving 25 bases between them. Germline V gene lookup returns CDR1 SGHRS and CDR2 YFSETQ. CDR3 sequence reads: CASSLDWRGVIGPSSGNTIYF. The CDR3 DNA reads TGCGCCAGCAGCTTGGATTGGCGGGGTGTAATTGGTCCTAGCTCTGGAAACACCATATATTTT.

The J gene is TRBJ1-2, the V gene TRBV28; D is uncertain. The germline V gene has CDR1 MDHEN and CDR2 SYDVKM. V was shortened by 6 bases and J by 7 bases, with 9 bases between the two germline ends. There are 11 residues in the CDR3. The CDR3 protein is CASSQNGGYTF. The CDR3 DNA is TGTGCCAGCAGCCAAAACGGTGGCTACACCTTC.

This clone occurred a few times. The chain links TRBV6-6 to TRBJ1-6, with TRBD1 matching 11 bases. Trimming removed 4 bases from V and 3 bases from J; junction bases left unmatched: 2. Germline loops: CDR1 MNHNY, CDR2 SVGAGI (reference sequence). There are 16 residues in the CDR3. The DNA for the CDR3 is TGTGCCAGCAGTTGGGACAGGGGGGGCTATAATTCACCCCTCCACTTT. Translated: CASSWDRGGYNSPLHF.

The CDR3 loop is CATHQGTGSVEQYF. CDR3 nucleotide sequence: TGTGCCACCCACCAAGGGACAGGGTCGGTCGAGCAGTACTTC. This chain uses TRBV10-3 with TRBJ2-7; TRBD1 matches 9 bases. The V gene end was trimmed by 10 bases and the J gene end by 6 bases; junction bases not matched to a gene: 13. Germline V gene data show CDR1 as ENHRY and CDR2 as SYGVKD. CDR3 length: 14 amino acids.

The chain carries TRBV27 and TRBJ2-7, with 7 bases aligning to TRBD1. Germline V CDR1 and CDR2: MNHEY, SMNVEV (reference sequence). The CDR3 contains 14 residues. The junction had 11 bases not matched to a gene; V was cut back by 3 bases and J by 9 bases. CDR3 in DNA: TGTGCCAGCAGTTTGAACAGGGGAGCCCCCGGGCAGTACTTC. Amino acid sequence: CASSLNRGAPGQYF.

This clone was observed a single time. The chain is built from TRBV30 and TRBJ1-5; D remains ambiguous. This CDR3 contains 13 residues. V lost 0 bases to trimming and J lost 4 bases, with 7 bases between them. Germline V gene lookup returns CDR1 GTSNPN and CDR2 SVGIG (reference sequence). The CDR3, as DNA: TGTGCCTGGAGTGTGGGAGAGAATCAGCCCCAGCATTTT. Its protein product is CAWSVGENQPQHF.

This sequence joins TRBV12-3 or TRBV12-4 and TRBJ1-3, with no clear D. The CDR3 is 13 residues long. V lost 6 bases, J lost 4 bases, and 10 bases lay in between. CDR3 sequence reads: CASSPFAGNTIYF. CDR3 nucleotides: TGTGCCAGCAGCCCCTTCGCGGGAAACACCATATATTTT.

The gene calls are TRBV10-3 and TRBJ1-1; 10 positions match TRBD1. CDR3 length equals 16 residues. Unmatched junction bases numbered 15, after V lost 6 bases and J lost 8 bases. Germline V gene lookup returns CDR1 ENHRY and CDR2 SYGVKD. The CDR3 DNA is TGTGCCATCAGCACCGGGACAGGGGTGGTTAGGGCGGAAGCTTTCTTT. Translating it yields CAISTGTGVVRAEAFF.

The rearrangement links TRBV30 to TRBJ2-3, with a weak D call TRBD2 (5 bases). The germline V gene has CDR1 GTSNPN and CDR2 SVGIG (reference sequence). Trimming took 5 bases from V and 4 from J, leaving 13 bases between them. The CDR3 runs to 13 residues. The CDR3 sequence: CAWEGGLADTQYF. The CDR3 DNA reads TGTGCCTGGGAAGGCGGGCTTGCAGATACGCAGTATTTT.

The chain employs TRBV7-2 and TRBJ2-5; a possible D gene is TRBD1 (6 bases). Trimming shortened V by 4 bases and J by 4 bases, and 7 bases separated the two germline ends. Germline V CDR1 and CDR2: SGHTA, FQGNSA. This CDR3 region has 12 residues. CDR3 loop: CASSWTVETQYF. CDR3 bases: TGTGCCAGCAGCTGGACAGTAGAGACCCAGTACTTC.

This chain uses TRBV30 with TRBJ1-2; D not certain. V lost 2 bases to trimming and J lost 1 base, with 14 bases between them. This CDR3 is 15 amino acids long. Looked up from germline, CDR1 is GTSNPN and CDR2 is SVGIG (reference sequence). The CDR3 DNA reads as TGTGCCTGGAGTACACCCGGAGGGAGTAACTATGGCTACACCTTC. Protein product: CAWSTPGGSNYGYTF.

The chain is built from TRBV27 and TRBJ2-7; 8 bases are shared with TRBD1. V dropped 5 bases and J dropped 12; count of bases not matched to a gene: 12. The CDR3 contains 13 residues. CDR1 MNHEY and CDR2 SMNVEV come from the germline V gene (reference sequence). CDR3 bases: TGTGCCAGCAGTGCGCGGGACAGGTTTTCTCCGTACTTC. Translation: CASSARDRFSPYF.

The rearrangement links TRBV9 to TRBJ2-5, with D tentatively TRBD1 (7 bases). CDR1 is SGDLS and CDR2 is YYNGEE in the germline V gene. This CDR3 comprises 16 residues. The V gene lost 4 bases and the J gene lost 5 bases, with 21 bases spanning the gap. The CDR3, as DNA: TGTGCCAGCAGCCCCCCCCAGGGGGGCCAGGAGGAGACCCAGTACTTC. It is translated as CASSPPQGGQEETQYF.

This CDR3 reads CATSRSGGTGYTF. The CDR3 coding sequence is TGTGCCACCAGCAGATCAGGGGGGACTGGCTACACCTTC. This chain links TRBV15 with TRBJ1-2; 7 bases agree with TRBD1. Germline-derived CDR1 and CDR2 are LNHNV and YYDKDF (reference sequence). V shed 2 bases, J shed 7 bases, and the junction held 4 bases outside the gene matches. The CDR3 is 13 residues long.

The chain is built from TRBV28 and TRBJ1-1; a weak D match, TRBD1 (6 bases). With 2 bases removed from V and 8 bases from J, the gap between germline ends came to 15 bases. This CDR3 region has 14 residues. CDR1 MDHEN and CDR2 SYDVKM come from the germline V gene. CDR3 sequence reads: CASSLVVRGREAFF. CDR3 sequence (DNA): TGTGCCAGCAGTTTAGTCGTGAGGGGGAGAGAAGCTTTCTTT.

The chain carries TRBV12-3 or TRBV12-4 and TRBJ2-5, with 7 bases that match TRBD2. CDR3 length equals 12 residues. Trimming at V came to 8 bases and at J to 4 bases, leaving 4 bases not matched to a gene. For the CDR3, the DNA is TGTGCCAGCGGGACTACCCGAGAGACCCAGTACTTC. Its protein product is CASGTTRETQYF.

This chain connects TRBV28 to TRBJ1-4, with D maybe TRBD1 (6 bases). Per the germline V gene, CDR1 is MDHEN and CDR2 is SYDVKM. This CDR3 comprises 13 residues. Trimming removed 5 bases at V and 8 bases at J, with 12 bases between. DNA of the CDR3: TGTGCCAGCAGTGCCTGGGGACAAGAAAAACTGTTTTTT. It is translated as CASSAWGQEKLFF. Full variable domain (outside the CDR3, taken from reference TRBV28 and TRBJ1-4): DVKVTQSSRYLVKRTGEKVFLECVQDMDHENMFWYRQDPGLGLRLIYFSYDVKMKEKGDIPEGYSVSREKKERFSLILESASTNQTSMYLCASSAWGQEKLFFGSGTQLSVL.

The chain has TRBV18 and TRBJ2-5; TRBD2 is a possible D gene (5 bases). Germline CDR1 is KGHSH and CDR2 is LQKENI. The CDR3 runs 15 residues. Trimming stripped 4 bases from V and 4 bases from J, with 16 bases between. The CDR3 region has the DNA TGTGCCAGCTCACACGACCGGACGGGGAGAGAGACCCAGTACTTC. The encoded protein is CASSHDRTGRETQYF. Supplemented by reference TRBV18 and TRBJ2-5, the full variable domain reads NAGVMQNPRHLVRRRGQEARLRCSPMKGHSHVYWYRQLPEEGLKFMVYLQKENIIDESGMPKERFSAEFPKEGPSILRIQQVVRGDSAAYFCASSHDRTGRETQYFGPGTRLLVL.